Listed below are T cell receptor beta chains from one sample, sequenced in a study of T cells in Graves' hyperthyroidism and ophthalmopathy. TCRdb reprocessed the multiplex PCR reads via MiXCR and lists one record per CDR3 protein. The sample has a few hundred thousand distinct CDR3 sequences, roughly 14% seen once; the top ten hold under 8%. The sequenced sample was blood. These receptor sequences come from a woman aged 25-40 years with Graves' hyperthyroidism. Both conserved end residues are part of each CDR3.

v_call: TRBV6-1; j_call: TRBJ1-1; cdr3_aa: CASRGQVNTEAFF
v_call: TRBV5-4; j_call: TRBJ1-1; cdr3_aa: CASSSHPQGSTEAFF
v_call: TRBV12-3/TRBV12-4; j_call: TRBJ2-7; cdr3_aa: CAGSLGLAGSYEQYF
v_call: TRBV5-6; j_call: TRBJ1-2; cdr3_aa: CASSFGGSNGYTF
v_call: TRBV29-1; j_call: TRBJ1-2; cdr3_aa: CSVGRGSGYGYTF
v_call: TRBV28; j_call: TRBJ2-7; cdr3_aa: CASRFQGVSYEQYF
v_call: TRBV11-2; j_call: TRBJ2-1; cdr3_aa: CASSPGTAQGYEQFF
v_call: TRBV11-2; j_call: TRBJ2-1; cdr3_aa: CASSLEGEQFF
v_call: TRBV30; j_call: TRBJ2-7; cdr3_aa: CAWGTGPYEQYF
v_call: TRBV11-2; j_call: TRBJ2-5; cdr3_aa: CASRTDLAGTGYF
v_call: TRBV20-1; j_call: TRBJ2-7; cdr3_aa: CSARDGGTGPSYEQYF
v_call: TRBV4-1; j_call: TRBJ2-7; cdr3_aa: CASSQSEAGVYEQYF
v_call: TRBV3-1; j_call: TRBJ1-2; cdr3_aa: CASSPVEGTTYGYTF
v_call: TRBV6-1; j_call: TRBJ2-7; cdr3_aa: CASNSGSWEQYF
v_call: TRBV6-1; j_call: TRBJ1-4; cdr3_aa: CASRGDATNEKLFF
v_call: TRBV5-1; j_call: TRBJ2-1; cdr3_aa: CASRSSKFF
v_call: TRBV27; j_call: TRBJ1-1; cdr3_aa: CASSLSMNTEAFF
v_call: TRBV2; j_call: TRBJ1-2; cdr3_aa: CASSVGRAATYGYTF
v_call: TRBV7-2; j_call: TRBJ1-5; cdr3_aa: CASSLVENQPQHF
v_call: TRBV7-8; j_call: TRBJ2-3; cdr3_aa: CASSLDEAGGTDTQYF
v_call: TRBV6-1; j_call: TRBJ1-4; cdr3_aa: CASSTGLYEKLFF
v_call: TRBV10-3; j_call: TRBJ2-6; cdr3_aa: CAIAGTVSSGANVLTF
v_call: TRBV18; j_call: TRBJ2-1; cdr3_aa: CASSPWLAGGAEQFF
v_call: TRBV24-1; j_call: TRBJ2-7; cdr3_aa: CATSDLHPGRGVNYEQYF
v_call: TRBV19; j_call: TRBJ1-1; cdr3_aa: CASSIVQGSTEAFF
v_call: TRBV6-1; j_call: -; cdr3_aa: CASSRTGGYEQFF
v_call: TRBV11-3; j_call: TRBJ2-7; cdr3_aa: CASSLVYGSGNEQYF
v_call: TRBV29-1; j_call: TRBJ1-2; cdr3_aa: CSVARQGVVYGYTF
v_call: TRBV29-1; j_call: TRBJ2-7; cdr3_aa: CSVEAKGEPYEQYF
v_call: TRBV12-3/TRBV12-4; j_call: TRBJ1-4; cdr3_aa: CASLGHPNEKLFF
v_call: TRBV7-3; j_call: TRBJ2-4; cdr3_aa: CASSSTSQNIQYF
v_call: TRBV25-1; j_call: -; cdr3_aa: CASSGWTGQNIQFF
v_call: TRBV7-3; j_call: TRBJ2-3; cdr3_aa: CASSVTSGSRTDTQYF
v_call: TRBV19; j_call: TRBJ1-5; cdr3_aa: CATTDRQSRVNQPQHF
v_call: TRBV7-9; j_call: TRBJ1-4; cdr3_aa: CASSPTQGVTTNEKLFF
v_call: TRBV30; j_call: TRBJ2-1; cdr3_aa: CAWNPRGMFSSYNEQFF
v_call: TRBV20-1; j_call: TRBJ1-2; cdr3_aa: CSARDGGQSRQGDGYTF
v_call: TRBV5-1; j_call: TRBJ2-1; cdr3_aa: CASHSGSTYNEQFF
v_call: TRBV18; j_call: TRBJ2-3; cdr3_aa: CASSPGSGSMTDTQYF
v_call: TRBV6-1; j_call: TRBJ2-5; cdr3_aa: CASRGRRGQETQYF
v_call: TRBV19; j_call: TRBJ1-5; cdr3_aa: CASSIDQTGGPRQPQHF
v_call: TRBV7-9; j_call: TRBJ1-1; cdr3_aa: CASSWQQSEAFF
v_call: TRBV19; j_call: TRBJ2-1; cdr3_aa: CASSIADRGLLAGVNEQFF
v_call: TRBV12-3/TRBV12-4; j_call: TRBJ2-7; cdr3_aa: CASSLGGDPAYEQYF
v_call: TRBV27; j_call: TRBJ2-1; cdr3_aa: CASSSLRLAEGSLWDEQFF
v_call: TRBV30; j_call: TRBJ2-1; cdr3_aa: CAWRGASEQFF
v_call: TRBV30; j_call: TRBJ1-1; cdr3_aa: CAWRQTNTEAFF
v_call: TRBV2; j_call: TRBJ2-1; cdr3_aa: CASSETVWYNEQFF
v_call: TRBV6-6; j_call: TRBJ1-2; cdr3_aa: CASSYSPMDRGHYGYTF
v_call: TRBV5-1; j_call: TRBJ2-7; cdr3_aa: CASSLTQREGLGEQYF